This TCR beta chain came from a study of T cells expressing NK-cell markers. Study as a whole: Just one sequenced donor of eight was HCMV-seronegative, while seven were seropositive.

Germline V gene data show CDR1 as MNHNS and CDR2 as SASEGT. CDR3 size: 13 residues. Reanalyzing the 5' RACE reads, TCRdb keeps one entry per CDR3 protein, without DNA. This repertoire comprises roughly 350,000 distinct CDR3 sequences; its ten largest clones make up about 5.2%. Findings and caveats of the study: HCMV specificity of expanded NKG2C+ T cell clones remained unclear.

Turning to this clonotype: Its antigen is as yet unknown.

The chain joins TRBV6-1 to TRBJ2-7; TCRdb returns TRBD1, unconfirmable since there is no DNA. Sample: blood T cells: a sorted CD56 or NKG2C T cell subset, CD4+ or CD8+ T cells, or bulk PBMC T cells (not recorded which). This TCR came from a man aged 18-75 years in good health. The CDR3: CASTPGQPYEQYF.